This T cell receptor (beta chain) was documented in a study of Japanese encephalitis immunity and Zika vaccine responses. Study summary: Cells were stimulated with conserved or non-conserved ZIKV structural peptides, or JEV or YFV peptides.

This clonotype rates as hyperexpanded. CFSE-labeled PBMCs were cultured around six days with peptide pools, each at 0.9 to 1 ug/mL. Each CDR3 protein gets one entry after TCRdb re-called the 5' RACE reads with MiXCR. The data hold about 250 distinct CDR3 sequences, with 3% observed a single time. This TCR derives from an adult man who received an inactivated Zika virus vaccine. Material: antigen-activated CD8+ T cells from blood, cultured, obtained during a Zika inactivated vaccine study.

The chain's CDR3 is CASSQDLGGGNTEAFF. CDR3 bases: TGCGCCAGCAGCCAAGACCTGGGGGGGGGAAATACTGAAGCTTTCTTT. The V call is TRBV4-3, the J call TRBJ1-1; tentative D call: TRBD1 (5 bases). Trimming cost V 0 bases and J 5 bases, with 16 bases left between them. The CDR3 runs 16 residues. CDR1 is LGHNA, CDR2 YSLEER, per germline.